Below are 19 T cell receptor beta chains sequenced from a single sample in a study of cytomegalovirus exposure and HLA in healthy donors. The PCR was carried out with 60 Vbeta primers and 13 Jbeta primers. Produced via immunoSEQ multiplex PCR; TCRdb's table is partial and in-frame only. This sample has roughly 120,000 clones, with 15% found just once. The sequencing input was PBMCs. The receptors derive from a woman under 30 in good health and CMV-seronegative.

The V and J genes are TRBV20-1 and TRBJ1-1, with 7 bases identical to TRBD1. The ends lost 6 bases at V and 6 bases at J; junction bases unmatched: 4. The germline gives CDR1 DFQATT, CDR2 SNEGSKA (reference sequence). This CDR3 has 11 residues. The CDR3, as DNA: TGCAGTGCCAGGGGGTCGGCTGAAGCTTTCTTT. Amino acid sequence: CSARGSAEAFF.

In this sample, this clone turned up a few times. The V and J genes are TRBV28 and TRBJ2-7; 10 bases agree with TRBD1. Germline CDR1 is MDHEN and CDR2 is SYDVKM. V dropped 3 bases and J dropped 3; count of bases not matched to a gene: 5. The CDR3 runs 15 residues. CDR3 coding DNA: TGTGCCAGCAGTTTTGGGACAGGGGTGAACTACGAGCAGTACTTC. It codes for CASSFGTGVNYEQYF. Looking up the rest from reference TRBV28 and TRBJ2-7 gives the full variable domain: DVKVTQSSRYLVKRTGEKVFLECVQDMDHENMFWYRQDPGLGLRLIYFSYDVKMKEKGDIPEGYSVSREKKERFSLILESASTNQTSMYLCASSFGTGVNYEQYFGPGTRLTVT.

The chain is built from TRBV10-3 and TRBJ1-5; the D is unclear. The CDR3 length is 14 residues. Per germline, CDR1 ENHRY and CDR2 SYGVKD. Trimming took 0 bases from V and 4 from J, leaving 7 bases between them. Written as DNA, the CDR3 is TGTGCCATCAGTGAGTCGACGGGGAATCAGCCCCAGCATTTT. Residues: CAISESTGNQPQHF.

The chain recombines TRBV4-2 with TRBJ1-1; tentatively, D is TRBD1 (6 bases). Trimming took 1 base from V and 4 from J, leaving 13 bases between them. There are 15 residues in the CDR3. Germline V gives CDR1 LGHNA, CDR2 YNFKEQ. The chain's CDR3 is CASSQVGGVGTEAFF. CDR3 sequence (DNA): TGTGCCAGCAGCCAAGTAGGGGGGGTGGGCACTGAAGCTTTCTTT.

The chain combines TRBV28 with TRBJ2-1; 8 nucleotides line up with TRBD2. This CDR3 is 14 amino acids long. With V trimmed by 8 bases and J by 7 bases, 10 bases remained unmatched. From germline, CDR1 is MDHEN and CDR2 SYDVKM. The CDR3 DNA sequence: TGTGCCAGCTCCCCCGCGGGAGGTAGGAATGAGCAGTTCTTC. Residues: CASSPAGGRNEQFF. Supplemented by reference TRBV28 and TRBJ2-1, the full variable domain reads DVKVTQSSRYLVKRTGEKVFLECVQDMDHENMFWYRQDPGLGLRLIYFSYDVKMKEKGDIPEGYSVSREKKERFSLILESASTNQTSMYLCASSPAGGRNEQFFGPGTRLTVL.

This clone was detected only a few times. V is TRBV6-1 and J is TRBJ1-1, with TRBD1 matching 8 bases. J lost 6 bases, V lost 6 bases, and 0 bases had no gene match. This CDR3 is 11 amino acids long. CDR1 is MNHNS and CDR2 is SASEGT in the germline V gene. CDR3 region: CASRTGAEAFF. The CDR3 DNA reads as TGTGCCAGCAGGACAGGGGCTGAAGCTTTCTTT.

This sequence joins TRBV5-1 and TRBJ2-3, with TRBD1 as a possible D gene (6 bases). CDR3 size: 15 residues. CDR1 is SGHRS, CDR2 YFSETQ, per germline. The V gene lost 4 bases and the J gene lost 0 bases, with 12 bases spanning the gap. In nucleotides, the CDR3 is TGCGCCAGCAGCCTAGGGACACCCAGCACAGATACGCAGTATTTT. This sequence encodes CASSLGTPSTDTQYF.

This chain uses TRBV2 with TRBJ1-2, with D hard to call. CDR3 length: 13 amino acids. V gave up 5 bases and J gave up 2 bases, with 9 bases separating them. Germline CDR1 reads SNHLY; CDR2 reads FYNNEI. CDR3 amino acids: CASSILENYGYTF. CDR3 DNA sequence: TGTGCCAGCAGTATTCTAGAAAACTATGGCTACACCTTC. Combining the CDR3 with reference TRBV2 and TRBJ1-2 gives the whole variable domain EPEVTQTPSHQVTQMGQEVILRCVPISNHLYFYWYRQILGQKVEFLVSFYNNEISEKSEIFDDQFSVERPDGSNFTLKIRSTKLEDSAMYFCASSILENYGYTFGSGTRLTVV.

The chain is built from TRBV19 and TRBJ1-3; D may be TRBD1 (5 bases). The germline V and J ends were trimmed by 3 bases and 2 bases, with 20 bases remaining between them. Germline values: CDR1 LNHDA, CDR2 SQIVND (reference sequence). This CDR3 contains 18 residues. CDR3 amino acids: CASSMDSGLPGPGNTIYF. DNA of the CDR3: TGTGCCAGTAGTATGGATAGTGGGCTGCCAGGGCCTGGAAACACCATATATTTT.

The sample holds a few counts of this clone. The CDR3 DNA is TGTGCCAGCAGCTTAGGAAGACAGGATGAGCAGTACTTC. Residues: CASSLGRQDEQYF. The V and J genes are TRBV7-6 and TRBJ2-7; possible D gene TRBD1, 6 bases. The germline V and J ends were trimmed by 1 base and 7 bases, with 11 bases remaining between them. The CDR3 covers 13 residues. The germline V gene has CDR1 SGHVS and CDR2 FNYEAQ. Variable domain in full (rest from reference TRBV7-6 and TRBJ2-7): GAGVSQSPRYKVTKRGQDVALRCDPISGHVSLYWYRQALGQGPEFLTYFNYEAQQDKSGLPNDRFSAERPEGSISTLTIQRTEQRDSAMYRCASSLGRQDEQYFGPGTRLTVT.

There are a few counts of this clone. The V gene is TRBV15, the J gene TRBJ2-7; the D gene is possibly TRBD1 (6 bases). Germline V gene sequence: CDR1 LNHNV, CDR2 YYDKDF (reference sequence). V was shortened by 3 bases and J by 2 bases, with 8 bases between the two germline ends. The CDR3 runs to 13 residues. CDR3 sequence reads: CATSRDRTYEQYF. CDR3 DNA sequence: TGTGCCACCAGCAGGGACAGAACCTACGAGCAGTACTTC.

The chain couples TRBV29-1 to TRBJ2-5; unclear D gene. CDR3 length: 15 amino acids. Germline lookup yields CDR1 SQVTM and CDR2 ANQGSEA. The ends were cut back, 7 bases at V and 0 bases at J, with 18 bases in the middle. This chain's CDR3 is CSADGLSVNQETQYF. The CDR3 DNA reads as TGCAGCGCCGACGGGTTGTCAGTAAACCAAGAGACCCAGTACTTC.

The chain couples TRBV6-1 to TRBJ2-5, with 10 bases fitting TRBD2. The germline V gene has CDR1 MNHNS and CDR2 SASEGT. Unmatched junction bases numbered 10, after V lost 4 bases and J lost 5 bases. This CDR3 contains 16 residues. This chain's CDR3 is CASSGHGLAVGETQYF. In DNA form, the CDR3 reads TGTGCCAGCAGTGGGCACGGACTAGCGGTGGGGGAGACCCAGTACTTC.

The genes are TRBV6-5 and TRBJ2-2; TRBD1 is a possible D gene (5 bases). The CDR3 has 14 residues. Germline lookup yields CDR1 MNHEY and CDR2 SVGAGI. With 7 bases removed from V and 5 bases from J, the gap between germline ends came to 14 bases. The CDR3 region is CASTLGPGTGELFF. The CDR3 nucleotides are TGTGCCAGCACCCTGGGGCCTGGGACCGGGGAGCTGTTTTTT.

The chain combines TRBV6-5 with TRBJ2-3, with 8 bases that match TRBD2. Germline V gene sequence: CDR1 MNHEY, CDR2 SVGAGI. Germline trimming cut 6 bases from V and 5 bases from J; bases unmatched to any gene: 7. The CDR3 sequence is 14 residues long. CDR3 loop: CASSRLRGGDTQYF. CDR3 sequence (DNA): TGTGCCAGCAGCCGACTACGGGGGGGAGATACGCAGTATTTT.

This clone was recorded a few times. The rearrangement joins TRBV9 to TRBJ2-3; TRBD2 matches at 13 bases. The CDR3 runs 17 residues. Germline CDR1 and CDR2: SGDLS and YYNGEE. Losses at the gene ends were 0 bases for V and 5 bases for J; bases not matched to a gene: 6. CDR3 DNA: TGTGCCAGCAGCGTAGGACTAGCGGGAGGTCCCGGAGATACGCAGTATTTT. It codes for CASSVGLAGGPGDTQYF. The full variable domain, with the rest looked up from reference TRBV9 and TRBJ2-3, is DSGVTQTPKHLITATGQRVTLRCSPRSGDLSVYWYQQSLDQGLQFLIQYYNGEERAKGNILERFSAQQFPDLHSELNLSSLELGDSALYFCASSVGLAGGPGDTQYFGPGTRLTVL.

This clone was counted a few times. The rearrangement joins TRBV6-5 to TRBJ2-6; D is ambiguous. The CDR3 covers 14 residues. Germline V gene data show CDR1 as MNHEY and CDR2 as SVGAGI. The V end lost 4 bases, the J end lost 1 base, and 5 bases lay between the germline ends. CDR3 nucleotides: TGTGCCAGCAGTTTCCTATCTGGGGCCAACGTCCTGACTTTC. Its translation: CASSFLSGANVLTF.

V usage is TRBV7-9 and J usage is TRBJ2-6; TRBD1 agrees at 7 bases. The CDR3 has 17 residues. In germline, CDR1 is SEHNR, CDR2 FQNEAQ (reference sequence). The ends lost 4 bases at V and 4 bases at J; junction bases unmatched: 10. The CDR3 loop is CASSSKTGLMGANVLTF. CDR3 DNA sequence: TGTGCCAGCAGCTCGAAGACAGGGTTGATGGGGGCCAACGTCCTGACTTTC.

The chain is built from TRBV6-6 and TRBJ1-5; TRBD1 aligns across 7 bases. The V gene end was trimmed by 5 bases and the J gene end by 4 bases; junction bases not matched to a gene: 8. CDR1 MNHNY and CDR2 SVGAGI come from the germline V gene (reference sequence). This CDR3 region has 15 residues. The CDR3: CASSQHDRENQPQHF. CDR3 DNA: TGTGCCAGCAGTCAACATGACAGGGAGAATCAGCCCCAGCATTTT.